This TCR beta chain emerged from a study of shared T cell receptors in the human thymus. TCRdb keeps only in-frame clones here, not all; method: immunoSEQ multiplex PCR. In the table there are about 730,000 clones, 70% to 90% of which are singletons. Unmatched junction bases numbered 8, after V lost 4 bases and J lost 8 bases. The CDR3 sequence is 14 residues long. Germline V gene sequence: CDR1 SGHKS, CDR2 YYEKEE (reference sequence). This sample was shared with a second study, whose subject was human thymus T cells. From that report: Healthy Finnish infants undergoing corrective surgery for congenital heart defects were used as donors. Corrective cardiac surgery supplied the resected thymus tissue. Gene usage for V and J segments appeared biased in thymic and blood repertoires. Related work showed strongly overlapping thymic repertoires across unrelated individuals.

The J gene is TRBJ1-5, the V gene TRBV5-5, with 8 nucleotides matching TRBD1. The sample comprised thymocytes. The receptor's source is a girl under three years old with a congenital heart defect. In DNA form, the CDR3 reads TGTGCCAGCAGCGCGGACAGGGAACAGGAGCCCCAGCATTTT. It is translated as CASSADREQEPQHF.